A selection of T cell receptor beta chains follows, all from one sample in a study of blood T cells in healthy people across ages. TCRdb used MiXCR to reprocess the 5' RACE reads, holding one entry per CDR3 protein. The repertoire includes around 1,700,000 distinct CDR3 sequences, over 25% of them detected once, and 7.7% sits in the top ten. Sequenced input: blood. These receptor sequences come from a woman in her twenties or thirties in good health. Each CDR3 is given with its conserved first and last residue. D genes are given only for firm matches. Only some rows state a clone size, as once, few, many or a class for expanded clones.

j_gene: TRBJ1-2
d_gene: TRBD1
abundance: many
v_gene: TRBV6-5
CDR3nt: TGTGCCAGCAGTTACTCGGCCAGGGGGCTCGATGGCTACACCTTC
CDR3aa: CASSYSARGLDGYTF

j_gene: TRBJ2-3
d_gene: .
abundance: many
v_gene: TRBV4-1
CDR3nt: TGCGCCAGCAAGAGCACGGGCACAGATACGCAGTATTTT
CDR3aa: CASKSTGTDTQYF

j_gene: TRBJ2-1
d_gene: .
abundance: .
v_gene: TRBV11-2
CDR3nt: TGTGCCAGCAGCTTTTGGCTTGAGCAGTTCTTC
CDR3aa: CASSFWLEQFF

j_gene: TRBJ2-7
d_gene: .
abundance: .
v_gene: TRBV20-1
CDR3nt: TGCAGTGCTAGCCCATCAGGGTTGTGGGAGCAGTACTTC
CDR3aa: CSASPSGLWEQYF

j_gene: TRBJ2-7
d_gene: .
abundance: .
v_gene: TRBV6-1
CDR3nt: TGTGCCAGCAGTGAAGAGTGGAGATACGAGCAGTACTTC
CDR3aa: CASSEEWRYEQYF

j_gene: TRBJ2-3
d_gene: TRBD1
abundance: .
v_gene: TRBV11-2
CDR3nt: TGTGCCAGCAGCCGACGACAGGGGGGAACAGATACGCAGTATTTT
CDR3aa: CASSRRQGGTDTQYF

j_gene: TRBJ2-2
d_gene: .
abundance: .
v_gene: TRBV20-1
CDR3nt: TGCAGTGCTAGGGATATCCGGGTCGGGGAGCTGTTTTTT
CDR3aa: CSARDIRVGELFF

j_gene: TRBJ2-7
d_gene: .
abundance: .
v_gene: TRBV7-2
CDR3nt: TGTGCCAGCAGCTTAGCGCGAGGCAGGACCCCCTACGAGCAGTACTTC
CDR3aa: CASSLARGRTPYEQYF

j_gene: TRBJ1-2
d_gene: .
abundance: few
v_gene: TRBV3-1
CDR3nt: TGTGCCAGCAGCCAACAGGATTTGCGTAACTATGGCTACACCTTC
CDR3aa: CASSQQDLRNYGYTF

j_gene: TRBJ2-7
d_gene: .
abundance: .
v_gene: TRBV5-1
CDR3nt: TGCGCCAGCAGCTTGTGGACAGCGAATTACGAGCAGTACTTC
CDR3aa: CASSLWTANYEQYF

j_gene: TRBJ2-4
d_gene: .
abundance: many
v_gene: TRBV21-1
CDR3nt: TGTGCCAGCAGCAAAGGCGAGGTTCCCAGGGAAAACATTCAGTACTTC
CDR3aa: CASSKGEVPRENIQYF

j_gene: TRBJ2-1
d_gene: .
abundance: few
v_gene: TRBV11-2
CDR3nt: TGTGCCAGCAGCGCCTGGGGGGGCCGGGATGCTGAGCAGTTCTTC
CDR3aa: CASSAWGGRDAEQFF

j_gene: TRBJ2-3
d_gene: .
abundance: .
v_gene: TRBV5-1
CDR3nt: TGCGCCAGCATCCGGGACACTTTCACAGATACGCAGTATTTT
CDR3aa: CASIRDTFTDTQYF

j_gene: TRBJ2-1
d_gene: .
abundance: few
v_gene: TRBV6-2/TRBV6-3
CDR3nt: TGTGCCAGCAGTCCACTCGTTGCGGACTACACAACCACTTTTTACAATGAGCAGTTCTTC
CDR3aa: CASSPLVADYTTTFYNEQFF

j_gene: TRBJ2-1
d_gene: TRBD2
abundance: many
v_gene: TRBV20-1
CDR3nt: TGCAGTGCCAGGTGGGCTAGCGGGAGGGACAATGAGCAGTTCTTC
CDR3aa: CSARWASGRDNEQFF

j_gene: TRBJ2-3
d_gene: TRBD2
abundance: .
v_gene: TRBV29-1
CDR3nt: TGCAGCAACCAGCGGGGGGGAAGAGATACGCAGTATTTT
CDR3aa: CSNQRGGRDTQYF

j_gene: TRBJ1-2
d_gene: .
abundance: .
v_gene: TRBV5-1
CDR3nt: TGCGCCAGCAGCTCGGGTGACGGAGTGAGACAACACGGCGGCTACACCTTC
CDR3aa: CASSSGDGVRQHGGYTF

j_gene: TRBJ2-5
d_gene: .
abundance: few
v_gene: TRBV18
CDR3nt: TGTGCCAGCTCACCAGGAGAGAAAGAGACCCAGTACTTC
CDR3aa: CASSPGEKETQYF

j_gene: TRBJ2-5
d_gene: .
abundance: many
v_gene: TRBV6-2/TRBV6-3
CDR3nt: TGTGCCAGCAGACAACCCGGGGGCCTTAAGTACCAAGAGACCCAGTACTTC
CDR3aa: CASRQPGGLKYQETQYF

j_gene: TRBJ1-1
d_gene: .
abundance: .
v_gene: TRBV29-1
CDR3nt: TGCAGCGTTGTCAGGGACACTGAAGCTTTCTTT
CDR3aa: CSVVRDTEAFF

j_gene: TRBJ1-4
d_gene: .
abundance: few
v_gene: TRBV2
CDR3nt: TGTGCCAGCAGGACGGACAATGAAAAACTGTTTTTT
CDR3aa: CASRTDNEKLFF

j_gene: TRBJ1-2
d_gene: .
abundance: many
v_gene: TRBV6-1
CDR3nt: TGTGCCAGCAGTGAAGGAATAGGGACTTACTATGGCTACACCTTC
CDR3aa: CASSEGIGTYYGYTF

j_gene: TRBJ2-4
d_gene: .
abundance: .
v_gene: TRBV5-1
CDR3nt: TGCGCCAGCAGCTACGGGGATATAACCAAAAACATTCAGTACTTC
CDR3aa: CASSYGDITKNIQYF

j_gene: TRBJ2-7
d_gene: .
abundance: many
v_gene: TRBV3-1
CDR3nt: TGTGCCAGCAGACATGGTCCGGGGGACGAGCAGTACTTC
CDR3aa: CASRHGPGDEQYF

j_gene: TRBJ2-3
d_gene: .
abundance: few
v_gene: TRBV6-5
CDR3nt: TGTGCCAGCAGGGGGGGACAGTTCACAGATACGCGGTATTTT
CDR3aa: CASRGGQFTDTRYF

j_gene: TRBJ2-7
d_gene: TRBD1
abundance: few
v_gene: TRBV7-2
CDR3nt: TGTGCCAGCAGCACATGGACAGGCGACACCTACGAGCAGTACTTC
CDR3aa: CASSTWTGDTYEQYF

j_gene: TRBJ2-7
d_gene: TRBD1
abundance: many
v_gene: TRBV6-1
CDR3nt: TGTGCCAGCACCTTGGGACAGGGAGGGTACGAGCAGTACTTC
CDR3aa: CASTLGQGGYEQYF

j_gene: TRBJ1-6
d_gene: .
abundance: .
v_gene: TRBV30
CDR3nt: TGTGCCTGGAGGGGGGGGGTGACCGGTTCCGCGCGAAATTCACCCCTCCACTTT
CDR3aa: CAWRGGVTGSARNSPLHF

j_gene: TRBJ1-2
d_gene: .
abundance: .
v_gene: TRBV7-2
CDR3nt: TGTGCCAGCAGCTTAGGGGGGGTTGGTGGCCACACCTTC
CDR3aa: CASSLGGVGGHTF